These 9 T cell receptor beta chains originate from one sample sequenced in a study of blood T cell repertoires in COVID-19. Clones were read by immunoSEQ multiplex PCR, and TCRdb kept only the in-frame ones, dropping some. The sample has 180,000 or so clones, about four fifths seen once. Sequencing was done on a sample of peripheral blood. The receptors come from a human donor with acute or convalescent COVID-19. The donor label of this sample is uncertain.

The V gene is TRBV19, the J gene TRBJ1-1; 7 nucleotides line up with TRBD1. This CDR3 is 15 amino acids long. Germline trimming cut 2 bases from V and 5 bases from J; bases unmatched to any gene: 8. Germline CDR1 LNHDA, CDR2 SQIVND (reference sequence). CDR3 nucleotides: TGTGCCAGTAGTATACGTCCAGGGGGTGATACTGAAGCTTTCTTT. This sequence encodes CASSIRPGGDTEAFF.

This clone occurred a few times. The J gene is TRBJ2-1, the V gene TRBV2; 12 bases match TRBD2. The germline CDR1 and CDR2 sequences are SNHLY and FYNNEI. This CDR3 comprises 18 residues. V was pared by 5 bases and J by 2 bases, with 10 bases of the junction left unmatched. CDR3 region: CASSYNGLAGLAYNEQFF. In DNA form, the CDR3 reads TGTGCCAGCAGTTATAACGGACTAGCGGGACTTGCCTACAATGAGCAGTTCTTC.

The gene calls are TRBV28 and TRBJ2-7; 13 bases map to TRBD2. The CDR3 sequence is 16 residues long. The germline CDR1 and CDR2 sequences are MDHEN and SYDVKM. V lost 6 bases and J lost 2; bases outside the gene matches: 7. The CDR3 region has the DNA TGTGCCAGCAGCCCCCCCGGACTAGCGGGAGCCTACGAGCAGTACTTC. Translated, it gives CASSPPGLAGAYEQYF.

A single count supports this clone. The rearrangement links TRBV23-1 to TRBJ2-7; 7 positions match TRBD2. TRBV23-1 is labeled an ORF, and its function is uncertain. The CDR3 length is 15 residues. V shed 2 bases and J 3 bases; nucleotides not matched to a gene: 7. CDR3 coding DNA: TGCGCCAGCAGTCAAAGAGCGGGACTCTACTACGAGCAGTACTTC. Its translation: CASSQRAGLYYEQYF.

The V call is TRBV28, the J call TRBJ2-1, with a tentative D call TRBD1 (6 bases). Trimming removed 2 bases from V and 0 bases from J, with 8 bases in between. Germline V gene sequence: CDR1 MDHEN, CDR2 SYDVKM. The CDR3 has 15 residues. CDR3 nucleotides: TGTGCCAGCAGTTTAAGGGGGAGCTCCTACAATGAGCAGTTCTTC. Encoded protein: CASSLRGSSYNEQFF. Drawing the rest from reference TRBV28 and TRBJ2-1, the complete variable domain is DVKVTQSSRYLVKRTGEKVFLECVQDMDHENMFWYRQDPGLGLRLIYFSYDVKMKEKGDIPEGYSVSREKKERFSLILESASTNQTSMYLCASSLRGSSYNEQFFGPGTRLTVL.

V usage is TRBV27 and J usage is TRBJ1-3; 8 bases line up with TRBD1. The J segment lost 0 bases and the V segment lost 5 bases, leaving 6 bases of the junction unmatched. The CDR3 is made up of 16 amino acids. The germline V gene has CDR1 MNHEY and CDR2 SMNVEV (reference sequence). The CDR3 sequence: CASSPHRGISGNTIYF. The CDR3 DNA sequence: TGTGCCAGCAGTCCTCACAGGGGGATCTCTGGAAACACCATATATTTT.

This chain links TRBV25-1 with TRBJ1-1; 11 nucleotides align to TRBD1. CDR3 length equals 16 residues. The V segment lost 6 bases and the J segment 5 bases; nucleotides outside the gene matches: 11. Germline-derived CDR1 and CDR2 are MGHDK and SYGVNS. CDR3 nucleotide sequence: TGTGCCAGCAGAGCAAGCCAGGGACAGGGGGGTACTGAAGCTTTCTTT. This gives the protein CASRASQGQGGTEAFF.

In nucleotides, the CDR3 is TGTGCCAGCAGCTTCAGGGTAGGGGCCACTGAAGCTTTCTTT. This encodes CASSFRVGATEAFF. V and J are TRBV7-2 and TRBJ1-1; possible D gene TRBD1, 5 bases. The CDR3 is 14 amino acids. V lost 3 bases and J lost 4, with 12 bases in between. Germline loops: CDR1 SGHTA, CDR2 FQGNSA.

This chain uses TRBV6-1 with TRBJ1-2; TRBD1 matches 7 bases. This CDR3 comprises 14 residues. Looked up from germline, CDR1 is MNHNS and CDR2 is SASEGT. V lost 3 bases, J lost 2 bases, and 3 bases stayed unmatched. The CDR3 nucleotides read TGTGCCAGCAGTGAGGAGGGGGCGAACTATGGCTACACCTTC. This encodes CASSEEGANYGYTF.